This T cell receptor (beta chain) was obtained from a study of cytomegalovirus exposure and HLA in healthy donors. The PCR employed 60 Vbeta primers together with 13 Jbeta primers. Clones were sequenced by immunoSEQ multiplex PCR, and TCRdb holds only the in-frame ones, with some missing. The table lists 150,000 or so clones, approximately 72% of them singletons. This clone occurred a few times. The sequence was obtained from a young man in good health and CMV-seronegative. Sequencing was carried out using PBMCs.

CDR3 coding DNA: TGCGCCAGCAGCCCCCTGCCTCCGGGGGGCGCGGAGACCCAGTACTTC. It is translated as CASSPLPPGGAETQYF. V gene TRBV4-1 combines with J gene TRBJ2-5; tentative D call: TRBD2 (7 bases). CDR3 length: 16 amino acids. V was cut by 4 bases and J by 5 bases, with 20 bases left in between. Germline CDR1 is MGHRA and CDR2 is YSYEKL.